The sequence of this T cell receptor beta chain was determined in a study of cytomegalovirus exposure and HLA in healthy donors. V dropped 3 bases and J dropped 4; count of bases not matched to a gene: 1. CDR3 length equals 13 residues. CDR1 LGHNA and CDR2 YSLEER come from the germline V gene. The sample holds a few counts of this clone. With 60 Vbeta and 13 Jbeta primers, the PCR was carried out. Method: immunoSEQ multiplex PCR; TCRdb's copy keeps in-frame clones and lacks some. The sample consists of about 140,000 clones, roughly 80% of them appearing once. J is TRBJ1-2 and V is TRBV4-3; 8 nucleotides match TRBD1. This clonotype originated in a man aged 18 to 30 in good health and CMV-seronegative. The sequenced sample was PBMCs. CDR3 in amino acids: CASSQTGAYGYTF. CDR3 bases: TGCGCCAGCAGCCAGACAGGGGCCTATGGCTACACCTTC.